The 4 T cell receptor beta chains reported below all come from one sample, sequenced in a study of identical twins. One entry per CDR3 protein, called by TCRdb with MiXCR from the 5' RACE reads. The table records about 490,000 distinct CDR3 sequences, 13% to 15% of them present only once. These data are also associated with another study on yellow fever vaccine responses in identical twins.

Sequencing used CD4+ T cells sorted from blood. Receptors were obtained from a young woman in good health.

This sequence joins TRBV20-1 and TRBJ1-5; possibly TRBD1 for D (5 bases). The CDR3 runs 14 residues. Germline V gives CDR1 DFQATT, CDR2 SNEGSKA (reference sequence). Trimming pared 2 bases from V and 3 bases from J, leaving 11 bases between. The chain's CDR3 is CSARRGGDNQPQHF. CDR3 DNA sequence: TGCAGTGCTAGACGGGGCGGTGACAATCAGCCCCAGCATTTT.

In this sample, this clonotype turned up a few times. V gene TRBV9 combines with J gene TRBJ2-5, with D unresolved. The CDR3 extends over 14 amino acids. The germline V gene has CDR1 SGDLS and CDR2 YYNGEE. The V and J ends lost 5 bases and 1 base respectively, with 12 bases between them. CDR3 DNA sequence: TGTGCCAGCAGTCAGTCAGCCTTCCAAGAGACCCAGTACTTC. It is translated as CASSQSAFQETQYF. The full variable domain, completed using reference TRBV9 and TRBJ2-5, is DSGVTQTPKHLITATGQRVTLRCSPRSGDLSVYWYQQSLDQGLQFLIQYYNGEERAKGNILERFSAQQFPDLHSELNLSSLELGDSALYFCASSQSAFQETQYFGPGTRLLVL.

The V call is TRBV6-1, the J call TRBJ2-3, with TRBD2 matching over 8 bases. The junction had 18 bases not matched to a gene; V was cut back by 5 bases and J by 2 bases. The CDR3 runs 19 residues. Germline CDR1 MNHNS, CDR2 SASEGT. CDR3 nucleotide sequence: TGTGCCAGCAGTCCGCGGCTGGGACTAGGACTTCTCTTCACAGATACGCAGTATTTT. This gives the protein CASSPRLGLGLLFTDTQYF.

In its sample, this clonotype was seen a few times. The chain is built from TRBV10-3 and TRBJ2-2, with a tentative D call TRBD1 (6 bases). Germline CDR1 ENHRY, CDR2 SYGVKD. V lost 10 bases, J lost 4 bases, and 10 bases lay in between. The CDR3 is 12 residues long. The CDR3 coding sequence is TGTGCCACCGCAGGGGCCACCGGGGAGCTGTTTTTT. Its translation: CATAGATGELFF.